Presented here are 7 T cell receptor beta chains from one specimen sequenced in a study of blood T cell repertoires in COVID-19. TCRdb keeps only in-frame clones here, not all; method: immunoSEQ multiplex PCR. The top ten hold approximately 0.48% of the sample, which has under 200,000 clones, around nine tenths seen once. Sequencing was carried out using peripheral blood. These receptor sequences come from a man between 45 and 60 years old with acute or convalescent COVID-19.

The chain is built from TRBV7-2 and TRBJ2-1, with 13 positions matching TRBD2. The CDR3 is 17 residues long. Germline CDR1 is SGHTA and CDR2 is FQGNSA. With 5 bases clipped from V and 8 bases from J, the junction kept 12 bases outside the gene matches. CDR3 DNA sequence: TGTGCCAGCAGCGCTACTAGCGGGGGGGCCCTTAGGTATGAGCAGTTCTTC. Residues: CASSATSGGALRYEQFF.

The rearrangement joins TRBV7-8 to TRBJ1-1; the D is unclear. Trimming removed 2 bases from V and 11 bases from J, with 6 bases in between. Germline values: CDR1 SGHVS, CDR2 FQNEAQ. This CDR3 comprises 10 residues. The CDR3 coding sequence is TGTGCCAGCAGCTTATCACGGGCTTTCTTT. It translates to CASSLSRAFF.

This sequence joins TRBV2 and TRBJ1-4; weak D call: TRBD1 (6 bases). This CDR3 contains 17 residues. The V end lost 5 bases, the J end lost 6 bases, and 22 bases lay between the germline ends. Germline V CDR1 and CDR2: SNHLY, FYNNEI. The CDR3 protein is CASSPEGGKGTYEKLFF. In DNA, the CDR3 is TGTGCCAGCAGTCCGGAGGGGGGGAAAGGAACGTATGAAAAACTGTTTTTT.

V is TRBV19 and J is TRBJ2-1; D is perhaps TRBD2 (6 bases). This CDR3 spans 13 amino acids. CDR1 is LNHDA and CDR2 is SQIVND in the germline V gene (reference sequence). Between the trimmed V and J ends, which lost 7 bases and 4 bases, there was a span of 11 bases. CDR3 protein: CASTGDSYNEQFF. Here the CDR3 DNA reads TGTGCCAGTACCGGGGACTCTTACAATGAGCAGTTCTTC. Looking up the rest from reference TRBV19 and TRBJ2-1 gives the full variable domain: DGGITQSPKYLFRKEGQNVTLSCEQNLNHDAMYWYRQDPGQGLRLIYYSQIVNDFQKGDIAEGYSVSREKKESFPLTVTSAQKNPTAFYLCASTGDSYNEQFFGPGTRLTVL.

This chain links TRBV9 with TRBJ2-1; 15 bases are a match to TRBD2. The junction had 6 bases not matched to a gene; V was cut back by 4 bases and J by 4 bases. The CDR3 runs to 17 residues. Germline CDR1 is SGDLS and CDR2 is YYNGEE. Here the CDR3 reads CASSIGLAGGLYNEQFF. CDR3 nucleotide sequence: TGTGCCAGCAGCATCGGACTAGCGGGGGGGCTTTACAATGAGCAGTTCTTC.

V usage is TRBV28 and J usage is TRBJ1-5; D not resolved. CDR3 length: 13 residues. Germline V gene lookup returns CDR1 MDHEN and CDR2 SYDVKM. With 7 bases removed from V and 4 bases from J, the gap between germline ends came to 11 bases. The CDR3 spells CASNAALNQPQHF. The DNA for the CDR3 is TGTGCCAGCAACGCGGCCCTTAATCAGCCCCAGCATTTT.

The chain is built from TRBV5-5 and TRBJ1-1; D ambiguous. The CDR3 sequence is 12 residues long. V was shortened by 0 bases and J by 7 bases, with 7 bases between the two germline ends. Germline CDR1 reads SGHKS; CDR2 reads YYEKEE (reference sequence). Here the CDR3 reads CASSLGGFEAFF. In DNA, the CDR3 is TGTGCCAGCAGCTTGGGAGGGTTTGAAGCTTTCTTT. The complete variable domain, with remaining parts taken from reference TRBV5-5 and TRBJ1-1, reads DAGVTQSPTHLIKTRGQQVTLRCSPISGHKSVSWYQQVLGQGPQFIFQYYEKEERGRGNFPDRFSARQFPNYSSELNVNALLLGDSALYLCASSLGGFEAFFGQGTRLTVV.